This T cell receptor (beta chain) emerged from a study of shared clonotypes between healthy human individuals. There were only Caucasian adults among the donors, and all lived in Nashville, Tennessee. Generated by immunoSEQ multiplex PCR, the TCRdb table keeps only in-frame clones and is missing some. The sample includes about 680,000 clones, less than 85% of them seen just once. The CDR3 length is 14 residues. Germline CDR1 is KGHSH and CDR2 is LQKENI. V lost 3 bases to trimming and J lost 7 bases; unmatched junction nucleotides: 6. The receptor comes from a woman aged 25 to 39 in good health. Sequencing was done on a sample of memory CD4+ T cells sorted from blood. Described subset: CD45RA-negative fraction. This chain links TRBV18 with TRBJ1-5; 7 nucleotides match TRBD1. The CDR3 protein is CASSPPGGSQPQHF. As DNA, the CDR3 is TGTGCCAGCTCACCTCCAGGGGGAAGCCAGCCCCAGCATTTT.